This T cell receptor (beta chain) was found in a study of T cell responses to AZD1222 COVID-19 vaccine. Comments on this clone: The antigen is not known.

Whole-study results and caveats: White British donors predominated, females outnumbered males, and clonal diversity was possibly underestimated. Baseline serostatus was positive in only six AZD1222 recipients. Two AZD1222 doses significantly raised spike-specific TCR breadth and depth over controls. Repertoires were obtained solely post-peak T cell response.

The CDR3 sequence is 15 residues long. V lost 3 bases and J 4 bases, leaving 13 bases between the germline ends. Germline CDR1 reads SNHLY; CDR2 reads FYNNEI. Assay used: immunoSEQ multiplex PCR; TCRdb lists only in-frame clones, some missing. The sample lists roughly 150,000 clones, 85% to 95% occurring once. Sequences were derived from peripheral blood, sampled 28 days after the second AZD1222 dose. This chain links TRBV2 with TRBJ2-1; weak D call: TRBD2 (7 bases). The origin of this receptor is an adult who received the AZD1222 COVID-19 vaccine. For the CDR3, the DNA is TGTGCCAGCAGTGATGGTCGGGGGGCTTACAATGAGCAGTTCTTC. Translation gives CASSDGRGAYNEQFF.